The following is a T cell receptor (beta chain) sequence with its context. Its antigen is not known. Sequencing was performed with immunoSEQ multiplex PCR; in TCRdb, only in-frame clones are kept and a portion is missing. The sample comprises 50,000 to 75,000 clones, around 96% of which are singletons, and more than 0.095% rests with the top ten. This sample was included in a study of siplizumab effects on memory and regulatory T cells. The study, taken as a whole, reports: Tracing alloreactive clones into unstimulated subsets worked for only a minor fraction of them. Controls had about 29% Treg-derived mappable alloreactive CD4+ clones on average, versus approximately 69% with siplizumab. Neither a naive nor a memory phenotype was assignable to roughly 75-95% of proliferating CD4+ or CD8+ clones. Whether the proliferating Tregs (from siplizumab cultures) were suppressive was not confirmed.

Trimming removed 5 bases from V and 7 bases from J, with 18 bases in between. The germline V gene encodes CDR1 SGHVS and CDR2 FNYEAQ. The CDR3 runs to 15 residues. Sequencing input: naive CD8+ T cells sorted from blood. The sequence came from a human donor in good health. The genes are TRBV7-6 and TRBJ2-1, with D perhaps given as TRBD1 or TRBD2 (7 bases each). The CDR3 loop is CASSQGGGLLNEQFF. In DNA, the CDR3 is TGTGCCAGCAGCCAGGGGGGGGGTCTCCTAAATGAGCAGTTCTTC. Drawing the rest from reference TRBV7-6 and TRBJ2-1, the complete variable domain is GAGVSQSPRYKVTKRGQDVALRCDPISGHVSLYWYRQALGQGPEFLTYFNYEAQQDKSGLPNDRFSAERPEGSISTLTIQRTEQRDSAMYRCASSQGGGLLNEQFFGPGTRLTVL.